This is a list of T cell receptor beta chains from one sample in a study of a mutant IDH1 vaccine in newly diagnosed glioma. Sequencing was performed with immunoSEQ multiplex PCR; in TCRdb, only in-frame clones are kept and a portion is missing. This sample yields tens of thousands of clones, of which around 80% are seen a single time; roughly 19% belongs to the top ten. The sample was PBMCs, taken from a glioma patient treated with radiotherapy, temozolomide or both. Receptors were obtained from a man between 18 and 29 years old with glioma. CDR3s include the opening cysteine and the closing phenylalanine or tryptophan. The order of the fields is J gene, V gene, D gene, CDR3 length, clone size, CDR3 protein, CDR3 DNA. D genes are given only for firm matches. Expanded clones get a size class; other rows say once, few or many, or leave the size out.

j_gene: TRBJ1-2
v_gene: TRBV9
d_gene: NA
len: 15
abundance: NA
CDR3aa: CASSVDPVVGYGYTF
CDR3nt: TGTGCCAGCAGCGTAGATCCGGTAGTCGGATATGGCTACACCTTC

j_gene: TRBJ1-1
v_gene: TRBV25-1
d_gene: TRBD1
len: 13
abundance: NA
CDR3aa: CATTSLDRTEAFF
CDR3nt: TGTGCCACCACCTCCCTGGACAGGACCGAAGCTTTCTTT

j_gene: TRBJ2-7
v_gene: TRBV21-1
d_gene: NA
len: 14
abundance: NA
CDR3aa: CASSKGQGGYEQYF
CDR3nt: TGTGCCAGCAGCAAAGGACAGGGGGGGTACGAGCAGTACTTC

j_gene: TRBJ1-2
v_gene: TRBV4-3
d_gene: TRBD1
len: 14
abundance: NA
CDR3aa: CASSQDQGEGGYTF
CDR3nt: TGCGCCAGCAGCCAAGATCAGGGGGAGGGGGGCTACACCTTC

j_gene: TRBJ1-1
v_gene: TRBV10-3
d_gene: NA
len: 16
abundance: NA
CDR3aa: CAISESQGWGNTEAFF
CDR3nt: TGTGCCATCAGTGAGTCGCAGGGTTGGGGGAACACTGAAGCTTTCTTT

j_gene: TRBJ1-5
v_gene: TRBV15
d_gene: NA
len: 15
abundance: NA
CDR3aa: CATSNSDWGRGPQHF
CDR3nt: TGTGCCACCAGCAATTCCGATTGGGGGAGAGGGCCCCAGCATTTT

j_gene: TRBJ2-7
v_gene: TRBV7-2
d_gene: NA
len: 13
abundance: NA
CDR3aa: CASSRGLSYEQYF
CDR3nt: TGTGCCAGCAGCCGCGGACTCTCCTACGAGCAGTACTTC

j_gene: TRBJ1-3
v_gene: TRBV4-2
d_gene: NA
len: 16
abundance: NA
CDR3aa: CASSQDWLDSGNTIYF
CDR3nt: TGTGCCAGCAGCCAAGATTGGTTAGACTCTGGAAACACCATATATTTT

j_gene: TRBJ1-1
v_gene: TRBV30
d_gene: TRBD1
len: 13
abundance: large
CDR3aa: CAWSRQGGTEAFF
CDR3nt: TGTGCCTGGAGCCGACAGGGAGGGACTGAAGCTTTCTTT

j_gene: TRBJ1-3
v_gene: TRBV28
d_gene: NA
len: 14
abundance: few
CDR3aa: CASEGGMGGNTIYF
CDR3nt: TGTGCCAGCGAGGGGGGGATGGGTGGAAACACCATATATTTT

j_gene: TRBJ1-1
v_gene: TRBV4-3
d_gene: NA
len: 15
abundance: few
CDR3aa: CASSRTGSWNTEAFF
CDR3nt: TGCGCCAGCAGCCGCACAGGGTCCTGGAACACTGAAGCTTTCTTT

j_gene: TRBJ2-7
v_gene: TRBV5-4
d_gene: NA
len: 14
abundance: NA
CDR3aa: CASSSTLTRYEQYF
CDR3nt: TGTGCCAGCAGCTCGACTCTGACCCGCTACGAGCAGTACTTC

j_gene: TRBJ1-1
v_gene: TRBV15
d_gene: NA
len: 13
abundance: NA
CDR3aa: CATSRDKVAEAFF
CDR3nt: TGTGCCACCAGCAGAGACAAAGTTGCTGAAGCTTTCTTT

j_gene: TRBJ2-7
v_gene: TRBV5-6
d_gene: NA
len: 12
abundance: NA
CDR3aa: CASSFAGREQYF
CDR3nt: TGTGCCAGCAGCTTCGCAGGGCGCGAGCAGTACTTC

j_gene: TRBJ1-4
v_gene: TRBV29-1
d_gene: NA
len: 15
abundance: NA
CDR3aa: CSVLIRGATNEKLFF
CDR3nt: TGCAGCGTCCTTATTAGGGGTGCAACTAATGAAAAACTGTTTTTT

j_gene: TRBJ1-2
v_gene: TRBV5-6
d_gene: TRBD1
len: 16
abundance: NA
CDR3aa: CASSSRGGPPNYGYTF
CDR3nt: TGTGCCAGCAGCTCCCGAGGGGGCCCACCTAACTATGGCTACACCTTC

j_gene: TRBJ1-1
v_gene: TRBV7-2
d_gene: NA
len: 14
abundance: NA
CDR3aa: CASSLVGGATEAFF
CDR3nt: TGTGCCAGCAGCTTAGTGGGGGGGGCCACTGAAGCTTTCTTT

j_gene: TRBJ2-1
v_gene: TRBV7-9
d_gene: NA
len: 14
abundance: NA
CDR3aa: CASSSSGSYNEQFF
CDR3nt: TGTGCCAGCAGCTCTTCAGGTTCCTACAATGAGCAGTTCTTC

j_gene: TRBJ1-2
v_gene: TRBV10-3
d_gene: NA
len: 16
abundance: NA
CDR3aa: CAISESGEAGEYGYTF
CDR3nt: TGTGCCATCAGTGAGTCTGGGGAGGCAGGAGAATATGGCTACACCTTC

j_gene: TRBJ1-1
v_gene: TRBV5-4
d_gene: TRBD1
len: 17
abundance: few
CDR3aa: CASSFITTGTGLTEAFF
CDR3nt: TGTGCCAGCAGCTTTATCACTACCGGGACAGGTTTGACTGAAGCTTTCTTT

j_gene: TRBJ2-7
v_gene: TRBV30
d_gene: NA
len: 12
abundance: NA
CDR3aa: CAWSVLAHEQYF
CDR3nt: TGTGCCTGGAGTGTACTGGCGCACGAGCAGTACTTC

j_gene: TRBJ1-1
v_gene: TRBV6-1
d_gene: NA
len: 14
abundance: NA
CDR3aa: CASSRGQQNTEAFF
CDR3nt: TGTGCCAGCAGTCGAGGACAGCAGAACACTGAAGCTTTCTTT

j_gene: TRBJ1-5
v_gene: TRBV7-6
d_gene: NA
len: 15
abundance: NA
CDR3aa: CASSLDGGFNRPQHF
CDR3nt: TGTGCCAGCAGCTTAGATGGGGGCTTCAATCGGCCCCAGCATTTT

j_gene: TRBJ1-1
v_gene: TRBV5-1
d_gene: NA
len: 13
abundance: NA
CDR3aa: CASSLATDTEAFF
CDR3nt: TGCGCCAGCAGCTTGGCGACGGACACTGAAGCTTTCTTT

j_gene: TRBJ1-1
v_gene: TRBV29-1
d_gene: NA
len: 13
abundance: NA
CDR3aa: CSVDDRMNTEAFF
CDR3nt: TGCAGCGTTGATGACAGAATGAACACTGAAGCTTTCTTT